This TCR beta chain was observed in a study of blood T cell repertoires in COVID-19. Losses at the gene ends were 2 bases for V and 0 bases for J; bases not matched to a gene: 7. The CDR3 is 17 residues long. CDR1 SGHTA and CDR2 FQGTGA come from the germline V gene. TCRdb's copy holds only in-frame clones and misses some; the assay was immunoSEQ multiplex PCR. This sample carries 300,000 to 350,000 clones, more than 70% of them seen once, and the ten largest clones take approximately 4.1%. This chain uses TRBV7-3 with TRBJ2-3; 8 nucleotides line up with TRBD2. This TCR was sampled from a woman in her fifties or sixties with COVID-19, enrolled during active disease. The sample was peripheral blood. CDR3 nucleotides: TGTGCCAGCAGCTTATCCCCGCGGGGGGCAAGCACAGATACGCAGTATTTT. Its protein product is CASSLSPRGASTDTQYF.